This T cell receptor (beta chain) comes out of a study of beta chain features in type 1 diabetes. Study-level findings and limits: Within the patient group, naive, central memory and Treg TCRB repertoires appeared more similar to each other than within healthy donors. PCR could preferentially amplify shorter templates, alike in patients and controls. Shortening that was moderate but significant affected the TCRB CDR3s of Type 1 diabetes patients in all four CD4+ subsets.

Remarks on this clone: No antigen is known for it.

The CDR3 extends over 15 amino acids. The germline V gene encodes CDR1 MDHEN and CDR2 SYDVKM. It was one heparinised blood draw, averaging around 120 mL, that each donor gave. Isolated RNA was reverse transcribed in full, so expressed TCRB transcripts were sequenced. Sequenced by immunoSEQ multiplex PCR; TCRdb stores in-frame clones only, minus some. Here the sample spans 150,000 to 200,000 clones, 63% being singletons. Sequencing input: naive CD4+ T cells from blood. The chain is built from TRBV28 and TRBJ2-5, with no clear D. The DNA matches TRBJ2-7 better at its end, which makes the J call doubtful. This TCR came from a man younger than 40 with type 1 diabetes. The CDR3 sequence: CASSTIDQSSYEQYF. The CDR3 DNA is TGTGCCAGCAGTACCATAGACCAGAGCTCCTACGAGCAGTACTTC.